A single sample is the source of the 15 T cell receptor beta chains below, sequenced in a study of blood T cell repertoires in COVID-19. Sequenced by immunoSEQ multiplex PCR; TCRdb stores in-frame clones only, minus some. Here the sample spans around 120,000 clones, 85% to 90% being singletons. Sample: peripheral blood. These receptor sequences come from a woman older than 75 with acute or convalescent COVID-19.

The chain carries TRBV29-1 and TRBJ1-3; 9 bases align to TRBD1. The junction had 2 bases not matched to a gene; V was cut back by 4 bases and J by 4 bases. The CDR3 is made up of 13 amino acids. Germline assignment: CDR1 SQVTM and CDR2 ANQGSEA. The CDR3 nucleotides are TGCAGCGTTGGGACAGGGGTCGGAAACACCATATATTTT. The encoded protein is CSVGTGVGNTIYF. The complete variable domain, with remaining parts taken from reference TRBV29-1 and TRBJ1-3, reads SAVISQKPSRDICQRGTSLTIQCQVDSQVTMMFWYRQQPGQSLTLIATANQGSEATYESGFVIDKFPISRPNLTFSTLTVSNMSPEDSSIYLCSVGTGVGNTIYFGEGSWLTVV.

The chain recombines TRBV7-8 with TRBJ2-7, with 7 bases fitting TRBD2. CDR1 and CDR2 (germline): SGHVS, FQNEAQ. After removal of 3 bases from V and 0 bases from J, the junction contained 8 bases not matched to a gene. The CDR3 loop spans 16 amino acids. The CDR3 loop is CASSLGTIMSSYEQYF. The CDR3 coding sequence is TGTGCCAGCAGCTTGGGGACTATTATGAGCTCCTACGAGCAGTACTTC.

This rearrangement joins TRBV27 to TRBJ2-2; 7 nucleotides match TRBD1. The germline CDR1 and CDR2 sequences are MNHEY and SMNVEV (reference sequence). This CDR3 contains 14 residues. V lost 6 bases and J lost 2; bases outside the gene matches: 3. Here the CDR3 DNA reads TGTGCCAGCAGGGGGACAGCCAACACCGGGGAGCTGTTTTTT. Amino acid sequence: CASRGTANTGELFF.

The V call is TRBV29-1, the J call TRBJ2-5; TRBD2 might be the D (6 bases). This CDR3 contains 14 residues. Germline assignment: CDR1 SQVTM and CDR2 ANQGSEA. Trimming left V 3 bases short and J 9 bases short, with 20 bases between. The CDR3 DNA is TGCAGCGTTGACCCTATAAAGGGGCCGGGGGCCCAGTACTTC. Residues: CSVDPIKGPGAQYF.

The rearrangement links TRBV5-6 to TRBJ1-1, with D uncertain. V gave up 2 bases and J gave up 4 bases, with 9 bases separating them. Germline CDR1 is SGHDT and CDR2 is YYEEEE. The CDR3 totals 13 residues. CDR3 in amino acids: CASSFAWATEAFF. For the CDR3, the DNA is TGTGCCAGCAGCTTCGCTTGGGCCACTGAAGCTTTCTTT.

The chain links TRBV24-1 to TRBJ2-3; 9 bases are a match to TRBD2. The CDR3 is 15 amino acids. Germline V gene lookup returns CDR1 KGHDR and CDR2 SFDVKD. V shed 9 bases, J shed 2 bases, and the junction held 8 bases outside the gene matches. CDR3 region: CATSQGLANTDTQYF. The CDR3 DNA is TGTGCCACCTCCCAGGGACTAGCTAACACAGATACGCAGTATTTT.

The rearrangement joins TRBV7-8 to TRBJ1-1, with TRBD1 matching over 12 bases. The germline gives CDR1 SGHVS, CDR2 FQNEAQ. The CDR3 loop spans 15 amino acids. J gave up 5 bases and V 5 bases, and 6 bases lay outside the gene matches. The CDR3, as DNA: TGTGCCAGCAGCCGCGGGACAGGGGGCGTAACTGAAGCTTTCTTT. It translates to CASSRGTGGVTEAFF.

The chain carries TRBV4-1 and TRBJ2-7, with 8 bases matching TRBD2. V dropped 8 bases and J dropped 0; count of bases not matched to a gene: 6. This CDR3 spans 14 amino acids. From germline, CDR1 is MGHRA and CDR2 YSYEKL. CDR3 in DNA: TGCGCCAGCCGGGGGGGCAGCGACTCCTACGAGCAGTACTTC. It is translated as CASRGGSDSYEQYF.

The J gene is TRBJ2-3, the V gene TRBV13; 9 bases are a match to TRBD2. V gave up 0 bases and J gave up 6 bases; unmatched junction bases: 7. CDR1 is PRHDT and CDR2 is FYEKMQ in the germline V gene (reference sequence). CDR3 length: 16 amino acids. The CDR3 region has the DNA TGTGCCAGCAGCTTAGGCCGGCTTAGCGGGGGTGATACGCAGTATTTT. Its protein is CASSLGRLSGGDTQYF. The variable domain in full, completed from reference TRBV13 and TRBJ2-3, reads AAGVIQSPRHLIKEKRETATLKCYPIPRHDTVYWYQQGPGQDPQFLISFYEKMQSDKGSIPDRFSAQQFSDYHSELNMSSLELGDSALYFCASSLGRLSGGDTQYFGPGTRLTVL.

This clone was seen a single time. The chain couples TRBV9 to TRBJ1-1; D call uncertain. The V end lost 4 bases, the J end lost 5 bases, and 15 bases lay between the germline ends. This CDR3 comprises 14 residues. Per the germline V gene, CDR1 is SGDLS and CDR2 is YYNGEE. For the CDR3, the DNA is TGTGCCAGCAGCTCGCACGGGCGAGGGACTGAAGCTTTCTTT. Its translation is CASSSHGRGTEAFF.

A single count supports this clone. This sequence joins TRBV13 and TRBJ2-3, with 7 bases identical to TRBD2. The CDR3 has 15 residues. From germline, CDR1 is PRHDT and CDR2 FYEKMQ (reference sequence). V shed 6 bases, J shed 3 bases, and the junction held 9 bases outside the gene matches. This CDR3 is CASSPSSGDTDTQYF. The CDR3 DNA is TGTGCCAGCAGTCCCTCTAGCGGAGATACAGATACGCAGTATTTT.

The chain joins TRBV6-2 or TRBV6-3 to TRBJ1-1; perhaps TRBD1 as D (5 bases). The V gene's germline CDR1 is MNHEY and CDR2 SVGEGT. The V end lost 7 bases, the J end lost 3 bases, and 15 bases lay between the germline ends. This CDR3 comprises 14 residues. Written as DNA, the CDR3 is TGTGCCAGCAACCCTGGGGGGGTTTACACTGAAGCTTTCTTT. It is translated as CASNPGGVYTEAFF.

The chain uses TRBV9 and TRBJ1-4, with D perhaps TRBD1 (5 bases). The CDR3 has 14 amino acids. From germline, CDR1 is SGDLS and CDR2 YYNGEE. V was trimmed by 5 bases and J by 0 bases, leaving 8 bases between them. CDR3 loop: CASRGLATNEKLFF. In nucleotides, the CDR3 is TGTGCCAGCAGGGGACTCGCAACTAATGAAAAACTGTTTTTT.

The chain uses TRBV12-3 or TRBV12-4 and TRBJ2-2, with a possible D match to TRBD1 (5 bases). The V end was cut by 5 bases, the J end by 8 bases, with 12 bases between. There are 13 residues in the CDR3. Here the CDR3 DNA reads TGTGCCAGCAGTGTCCTCCGACAGGGGGAGCTGTTTTTT. This gives the protein CASSVLRQGELFF.

The chain combines TRBV10-3 with TRBJ2-5, with 7 bases matching TRBD1. Germline V lookup: CDR1 ENHRY, CDR2 SYGVKD. CDR3 length equals 13 residues. With 11 bases clipped from V and 3 bases from J, the junction kept 9 bases outside the gene matches. In DNA, the CDR3 is TGTGCCTCCCTGGCAGGGGGTGAAGAGACCCAGTACTTC. Its protein is CASLAGGEETQYF.